These 14 T cell receptor beta chains share one sample of origin, sequenced in a study of blood T cell repertoires in COVID-19. Sequencing used immunoSEQ multiplex PCR; TCRdb keeps in-frame clones, though not all of them. The table includes around 230,000 clones, roughly nine tenths detected once. Sequencing was performed on peripheral blood. These receptors originate from a man between 35 and 55 years old with acute or convalescent COVID-19.

This clone was observed once. This chain connects TRBV5-1 to TRBJ1-3; no reliable D call. CDR1 is SGHRS, CDR2 YFSETQ, per germline. The CDR3 extends over 13 amino acids. The V end lost 5 bases, the J end lost 1 base, and 7 bases lay between the germline ends. The CDR3 DNA follows: TGCGCCAGCAGTACAGATTCTGGAAACACCATATATTTT. This codes for CASSTDSGNTIYF. The full variable domain, its missing parts supplied by reference TRBV5-1 and TRBJ1-3, is KAGVTQTPRYLIKTRGQQVTLSCSPISGHRSVSWYQQTPGQGLQFLFEYFSETQRNKGNFPGRFSGRQFSNSRSEMNVSTLELGDSALYLCASSTDSGNTIYFGEGSWLTVV.

The chain combines TRBV7-8 with TRBJ2-7; 9 bases map to TRBD1. Germline V lookup: CDR1 SGHVS, CDR2 FQNEAQ. V shed 6 bases, J shed 2 bases, and the junction held 8 bases outside the gene matches. The CDR3 length is 15 residues. CDR3 coding DNA: TGTGCCAGCAGTTTGACGGGACAGGGTCCCTACGAGCAGTACTTC. Translated: CASSLTGQGPYEQYF.

This clone occurred a few times. The rearrangement joins TRBV11-2 to TRBJ2-3; tentative D call: TRBD2 (6 bases). The length of the CDR3 is 13 residues. Germline loops: CDR1 SGHAT, CDR2 FQNNGV. Trimming shortened V by 4 bases and J by 5 bases, and 10 bases separated the two germline ends. The CDR3 nucleotides read TGTGCCAGCAGCTGGTCTAGCGAAGATACGCAGTATTTT. Protein: CASSWSSEDTQYF.

This chain uses TRBV11-3 with TRBJ2-2, with 8 bases that match TRBD2. Per the germline V gene, CDR1 is SGHNT and CDR2 is YENEEA. V shed 6 bases, J shed 1 base, and the junction held 7 bases outside the gene matches. This CDR3 spans 16 amino acids. CDR3 sequence: CASSPGLAENTGELFF. The CDR3 region has the DNA TGTGCCAGCAGTCCCGGACTAGCTGAGAACACCGGGGAGCTGTTTTTT.

J is TRBJ2-7 and V is TRBV5-1; tentative D call: TRBD2 (6 bases). V gave up 2 bases and J gave up 7 bases, with 10 bases separating them. CDR3 length equals 12 residues. CDR1 SGHRS and CDR2 YFSETQ come from the germline V gene. The CDR3, as DNA: TGCGCCAGCAGCTTCTTTGGGGGGGAGCAGTACTTC. Translated, it gives CASSFFGGEQYF.

The V gene is TRBV27, the J gene TRBJ1-6; possibly TRBD1 for D (5 bases). The V gene lost 2 bases and the J gene lost 7 bases, with 12 bases spanning the gap. The CDR3 covers 15 residues. The germline CDR1 and CDR2 sequences are MNHEY and SMNVEV (reference sequence). The CDR3 sequence is CASSLRGSVNSPLHF. In DNA form, the CDR3 reads TGTGCCAGCAGTTTAAGGGGCAGCGTAAATTCACCCCTCCACTTT.

This clone has only one observation. This chain uses TRBV15 with TRBJ1-4; 9 bases map to TRBD1. V gave up 6 bases and J gave up 6 bases; unmatched junction bases: 5. CDR1 and CDR2 from the germline V gene are LNHNV and YYDKDF (reference sequence). CDR3 size: 14 residues. DNA of the CDR3: TGTGCCACCAGAGGGAACAGGGGGCATGAAAAACTGTTTTTT. Residues: CATRGNRGHEKLFF.

This chain links TRBV6-2 or TRBV6-3 with TRBJ2-1; 15 positions match TRBD2. Germline V gene sequence: CDR1 MNHEY, CDR2 SVGEGT. The J segment lost 8 bases and the V segment lost 0 bases, leaving 14 bases of the junction unmatched. This CDR3 is 20 amino acids long. CDR3 coding DNA: TGTGCCAGCAGTTACTCCGGAGGGACTAGCGGGAGGCTGGGGTGGGATGAGCAGTTCTTC. It is translated as CASSYSGGTSGRLGWDEQFF.

V and J are TRBV2 and TRBJ1-6; maybe TRBD1 (6 bases). Germline values: CDR1 SNHLY, CDR2 FYNNEI. This CDR3 contains 15 residues. Trimming removed 7 bases from V and 7 bases from J, with 17 bases in between. The CDR3 spells CASTTSGTPNSPLHF. CDR3 sequence (DNA): TGTGCCAGCACGACCTCCGGGACACCGAATTCACCCCTCCACTTT.

V is TRBV28 and J is TRBJ2-1; 12 bases agree with TRBD2. CDR3 size: 24 residues. Germline V gene data show CDR1 as MDHEN and CDR2 as SYDVKM. After removal of 5 bases from V and 0 bases from J, the junction contained 26 bases not matched to a gene. The chain's CDR3 is CASSLPGLAGRFRGLVSSYNEQFF. The CDR3 DNA sequence: TGTGCCAGCAGTCTACCGGGACTAGCGGGCAGATTTAGGGGCCTCGTCAGCTCCTACAATGAGCAGTTCTTC.

The CDR3 here is CASSPGFTSNQPQHF. The DNA for the CDR3 is TGCGCCAGCAGCCCAGGTTTTACTAGCAATCAGCCCCAGCATTTT. J is TRBJ1-5 and V is TRBV4-1; D is unclear. This CDR3 contains 15 residues. The V gene lost 4 bases and the J gene lost 0 bases, with 10 bases spanning the gap. From germline, CDR1 is MGHRA and CDR2 YSYEKL.

The chain combines TRBV6-2 or TRBV6-3 with TRBJ1-5; D uncertain. The length of the CDR3 is 15 residues. The V and J ends lost 3 bases and 3 bases respectively, with 12 bases between them. Per the germline V gene, CDR1 is MNHEY and CDR2 is SVGEGT. CDR3 sequence: CASSYAGGPNQPQHF. The CDR3 DNA reads as TGTGCCAGCAGTTATGCGGGAGGCCCCAATCAGCCCCAGCATTTT.

This clone was picked up one time. The rearrangement joins TRBV5-1 to TRBJ1-2, with 10 bases identical to TRBD1. V lost 4 bases to trimming and J lost 5 bases; unmatched junction nucleotides: 5. The germline V gene encodes CDR1 SGHRS and CDR2 YFSETQ. CDR3 length equals 14 residues. CDR3 sequence reads: CASSAGGQGYGYTF. The CDR3 DNA sequence: TGCGCCAGCAGCGCGGGGGGACAGGGGTATGGCTACACCTTC.

The chain employs TRBV25-1 and TRBJ2-2; tentatively, D is TRBD2 (6 bases). Germline CDR1 and CDR2: MGHDK and SYGVNS. The CDR3 sequence is 13 residues long. Trimming removed 5 bases from V and 7 bases from J, with 11 bases in between. The DNA for the CDR3 is TGTGCCAGCAGTCCCCAGGAGGGCGGGGAGCTGTTTTTT. This sequence encodes CASSPQEGGELFF. The full variable domain, completed using reference TRBV25-1 and TRBJ2-2, is EADIYQTPRYLVIGTGKKITLECSQTMGHDKMYWYQQDPGMELHLIHYSYGVNSTEKGDLSSESTVSRIRTEHFPLTLESARPSHTSQYLCASSPQEGGELFFGEGSRLTVL.